These 26 T cell receptor beta chains came from one sample sequenced in a study of identical twins (dated by TCRdb to the mid-2010s). The library was generated by 5' RACE. Reads for this sample came from an Illumina HiSeq 2000. TCRdb reprocessing: public reads trimmed at Q25 with fastp, clones called with MiXCR, in-frame beta chains kept. Each entry merges the rows of one CDR3 protein and shows their most common DNA and genes. The sample contains approximately 1.8 million distinct CDR3 sequences, 32% of them found a single time. Of the sample, roughly 0.3% falls within the top ten clones. Sequencing was performed on cord blood. The receptors here all came from a newborn girl in good health.

CDR3 nucleotides: TGCAGTGCTAGATCCCGGACGCACAATTCACCCCTCCACTTT. Translating it yields CSARSRTHNSPLHF. This chain uses TRBV20-1 with TRBJ1-6; unclear D gene. The germline V gene encodes CDR1 DFQATT and CDR2 SNEGSKA (reference sequence). V was shortened by 2 bases and J by 7 bases, with 12 bases between the two germline ends. The CDR3 totals 14 residues.

Regarding this clonotype: One end of the junction varies from germline; a read error may be responsible. The chain carries TRBV15 and TRBJ2-3; no clear D gene. Germline V gives CDR1 LNHNV, CDR2 YYDKDF (reference sequence). CDR3 length equals 13 residues. DNA for the CDR3: TGTGCCACCAGCAGAGAGACCTTAGGCACGCGGTATTTT. Encoded protein: CATSRETLGTRYF.

This clonotype was seen a few times. The CDR3 DNA is TGCGCCAGCAGCTTGGCCTTTGAGGGAATTAATGAAAAACTGTTTTTT. Its translation is CASSLAFEGINEKLFF. The V gene is TRBV5-1, the J gene TRBJ1-4; D not resolved. V lost 0 bases to trimming and J lost 4 bases, with 13 bases between them. Looked up from germline, CDR1 is SGHRS and CDR2 is YFSETQ. The CDR3 is 16 amino acids.

The chain combines TRBV3-1 with TRBJ2-3, with D unclear. V shed 0 bases and J shed 4 bases, with 5 bases lying between them. From germline, CDR1 is LGHDT and CDR2 YNNKEL (reference sequence). The CDR3 has 13 amino acids. The CDR3 loop is CASSQDHADTQYF. CDR3 coding DNA: TGTGCCAGCAGCCAAGACCATGCAGATACGCAGTATTTT.

The DNA for the CDR3 is TGCAGTGCTACTAGCGGGGGACTATCCTACAATGAGCAGTTCTTC. It specifies CSATSGGLSYNEQFF. This chain joins TRBV20-1 and TRBJ2-1; 10 bases line up with TRBD2. V lost 4 bases, J lost 1 base, and 4 bases stayed unmatched. CDR1 and CDR2 from the germline V gene are DFQATT and SNEGSKA (reference sequence). There are 15 residues in the CDR3.

The chain recombines TRBV4-1 with TRBJ1-2, with 9 bases identical to TRBD1. CDR1 and CDR2 (germline): MGHRA, YSYEKL. The CDR3 covers 16 residues. Trimming at V came to 4 bases and at J to 0 bases, leaving 6 bases not matched to a gene. As DNA, the CDR3 is TGCGCCAGCAGCCTTGCCCGGGACAGGGCTAACTATGGCTACACCTTC. Translating gives CASSLARDRANYGYTF.

This clonotype occurred many times. The CDR3: CASRGPGVSTDTQYF. CDR3 in DNA: TGTGCCAGCAGAGGGCCAGGGGTTAGCACAGATACGCAGTATTTT. The rearrangement uses TRBV12-3 or TRBV12-4 and TRBJ2-3; D possibly corresponds to TRBD1 (6 bases). This CDR3 has 15 amino acids. Trimming took off 6 bases at V and 0 bases at J, with 13 bases between the two ends.

V usage is TRBV2 and J usage is TRBJ2-1, with a weak D call TRBD2 (6 bases). V dropped 3 bases and J dropped 6 bases, with 15 bases sitting between them. The CDR3 runs to 15 residues. Germline V gene data show CDR1 as SNHLY and CDR2 as FYNNEI. CDR3 coding DNA: TGTGCCAGCAGTGACCCTCTAGCGTTGGCCAATGAGCAGTTCTTC. Translation: CASSDPLALANEQFF.

The chain joins TRBV20-1 to TRBJ1-4; D uncertain. The V end was cut by 6 bases, the J end by 4 bases, with 9 bases between. Germline V gives CDR1 DFQATT, CDR2 SNEGSKA (reference sequence). This CDR3 is 12 amino acids long. This CDR3 is CSAAGDNEKLFF. Here the CDR3 DNA reads TGCAGTGCGGCGGGTGATAATGAAAAACTGTTTTTT.

This clonotype was counted a few times. The gene calls are TRBV5-5 and TRBJ2-5, with D uncertain. The germline V gene encodes CDR1 SGHKS and CDR2 YYEKEE (reference sequence). The V end was cut by 3 bases, the J end by 3 bases, with 12 bases between. The CDR3 sequence is 14 residues long. CDR3 in DNA: TGTGCCAGCAGCTCATCCTGGACGGAAGAGACCCAGTACTTC. Its translation is CASSSSWTEETQYF.

The rearrangement links TRBV7-2 to TRBJ1-5; D is perhaps TRBD1 (5 bases). The CDR3 contains 15 residues. The germline CDR1 and CDR2 sequences are SGHTA and FQGNSA. Trimming cost V 5 bases and J 3 bases, with 14 bases left between them. The CDR3 DNA reads TGTGCCAGCAGCGCGGGACCTTCCCCCAATCAGCCCCAGCATTTT. It encodes CASSAGPSPNQPQHF. Filled out from reference TRBV7-2 and TRBJ1-5, the complete variable domain reads GAGVSQSPSNKVTEKGKDVELRCDPISGHTALYWYRQSLGQGLEFLIYFQGNSAPDKSGLPSDRFSAERTGGSVSTLTIQRTQQEDSAVYLCASSAGPSPNQPQHFGDGTRLSIL.

The rearrangement joins TRBV20-1 to TRBJ2-3; 14 positions match TRBD2. Germline trimming cut 6 bases from V and 6 bases from J; bases unmatched to any gene: 8. CDR1 and CDR2 from the germline V gene are DFQATT and SNEGSKA (reference sequence). This CDR3 is 15 amino acids long. CDR3 loop: CSAPGLAGVWDTQYF. Here the CDR3 DNA reads TGCAGTGCCCCGGGACTAGCGGGAGTTTGGGATACGCAGTATTTT.

The V and J genes are TRBV25-1 and TRBJ1-2, with 10 bases matching TRBD1. Germline V CDR1 and CDR2: MGHDK, SYGVNS. J lost 4 bases, V lost 8 bases, and 10 bases had no gene match. The CDR3 spans 15 residues. The chain's CDR3 is CASQPRDRGLYGYTF. The CDR3 DNA reads TGTGCCAGCCAACCCCGGGACAGGGGTCTCTATGGCTACACCTTC.

This clonotype appeared once. The CDR3 DNA reads TGTGCCAGCACAAGGAGGGGAGGGCTAGTCAAAGCCACCGGGGAGCTGTTTTTT. Amino acids: CASTRRGGLVKATGELFF. The chain joins TRBV12-3 or TRBV12-4 to TRBJ2-2; the match to TRBD2 covers 7 bases. V was clipped by 7 bases and J by 4 bases; unmatched bases: 18. CDR3 length: 18 amino acids.

In its sample, this clonotype was seen a few times. The genes are TRBV15 and TRBJ2-7; the D gene is possibly TRBD1 (7 bases). Germline V gene lookup returns CDR1 LNHNV and CDR2 YYDKDF (reference sequence). The ends were cut back, 5 bases at V and 3 bases at J, with 14 bases in the middle. The CDR3 contains 14 residues. This chain's CDR3 is CATSYTQGGYEQYF. In DNA, the CDR3 is TGTGCCACCAGCTATACCCAGGGGGGCTACGAGCAGTACTTC.

The V call is TRBV3-1, the J call TRBJ2-4, with 7 bases lining up with TRBD1. Per germline, CDR1 LGHDT and CDR2 YNNKEL (reference sequence). This CDR3 spans 17 amino acids. V dropped 0 bases and J dropped 0; count of bases not matched to a gene: 5. The CDR3 reads CASSQEGTVLAKNIQYF. The DNA of the CDR3 is TGTGCCAGCAGCCAAGAAGGGACAGTCCTAGCCAAAAACATTCAGTACTTC.

This clonotype occurred many times. The chain carries TRBV20-1 and TRBJ2-7, with 8 bases aligning to TRBD1. The CDR3 loop spans 12 amino acids. The germline V gene encodes CDR1 DFQATT and CDR2 SNEGSKA (reference sequence). The CDR3 DNA reads as TGCAGCGCGGGGACAGGTTTTTACGAGCAGTACTTC. Its translation is CSAGTGFYEQYF.

This clonotype was counted many times. This chain connects TRBV7-2 to TRBJ2-7; tentative D call: TRBD2 (6 bases). This CDR3 region has 16 residues. CDR1 is SGHTA, CDR2 FQGNSA, per germline. V was trimmed by 0 bases and J by 3 bases, leaving 15 bases between them. The CDR3 coding sequence is TGTGCCAGCAGCTTAGCGCGCGGGACTGGTTTCTACGAGCAGTACTTC. Translation gives CASSLARGTGFYEQYF.

Only one count was recorded for this clonotype. The V gene is TRBV19, the J gene TRBJ2-1; D gene ambiguous. Germline V lookup: CDR1 LNHDA, CDR2 SQIVND (reference sequence). The CDR3 loop spans 17 amino acids. Trimming shortened V by 4 bases and J by 0 bases, and 16 bases separated the two germline ends. The CDR3, as DNA: TGTGCCAGTAGTACTAGGAAAACCCCGAGCTCCTACAATGAGCAGTTCTTC. Amino acids: CASSTRKTPSSYNEQFF.

The rearrangement uses TRBV3-1 and TRBJ2-7; TRBD2 aligns across 10 bases. Germline CDR1 is LGHDT and CDR2 is YNNKEL (reference sequence). V was pared by 2 bases and J by 3 bases, with 7 bases of the junction left unmatched. This CDR3 is 16 amino acids long. The CDR3 loop is CASSQLLAGLNYEQYF. The CDR3 DNA sequence: TGTGCCAGCAGCCAATTACTAGCGGGGCTAAACTACGAGCAGTACTTC.

In DNA, the CDR3 is TGTGCCAGCAGCCTAACGGACCGGGGACTAGCGACATTTCAGTGTGAGCAGTACTTC. It codes for CASSLTDRGLATFQCEQYF. The J gene is TRBJ2-7, the V gene TRBV12-3 or TRBV12-4; 10 nucleotides agree with TRBD2. This CDR3 spans 19 amino acids. The trim removed 6 bases at V and 7 bases at J, leaving 24 bases unmatched.

This clonotype was picked up a small number of times. This chain uses TRBV7-2 with TRBJ2-1; D possibly corresponds to TRBD1 (5 bases). In germline, CDR1 is SGHTA, CDR2 FQGNSA. Trimming cost V 0 bases and J 9 bases, with 12 bases left between them. This CDR3 comprises 14 residues. The CDR3 reads CASSLAGPVAEQFF. CDR3 bases: TGTGCCAGCAGCTTAGCGGGGCCAGTAGCTGAGCAGTTCTTC.

This clonotype was recorded a few times. The V and J genes are TRBV29-1 and TRBJ1-5; 9 bases are shared with TRBD1. Germline lookup yields CDR1 SQVTM and CDR2 ANQGSEA. CDR3 length: 13 residues. After removal of 7 bases from V and 4 bases from J, the junction contained 5 bases not matched to a gene. In DNA form, the CDR3 reads TGCAGCGCGGGACAGGGAATTAATCAGCCCCAGCATTTT. Residues: CSAGQGINQPQHF.

This clonotype was recorded a few times. V and J are TRBV24-1 and TRBJ2-3; tentatively, D is TRBD1 or TRBD2 (6 bases each). The CDR3 covers 15 residues. V lost 9 bases to trimming and J lost 2 bases, with 17 bases between them. Germline values: CDR1 KGHDR, CDR2 SFDVKD. CDR3 bases: TGTGCCACCGCAGGAAGGGGGGCCAACACAGATACGCAGTATTTT. Translation gives CATAGRGANTDTQYF.

This rearrangement joins TRBV5-1 to TRBJ2-5; D unclear. This CDR3 has 15 residues. V lost 0 bases, J lost 2 bases, and 11 bases lay in between. Germline CDR1 is SGHRS and CDR2 is YFSETQ. The CDR3 nucleotides read TGCGCCAGCAGCTTGGAGGCTTATCTTCAAGAGACCCAGTACTTC. It translates to CASSLEAYLQETQYF.

The sample holds a few counts of this clonotype. The rearrangement uses TRBV6-5 and TRBJ2-1, with TRBD2 as a possible D gene (6 bases). Trimming took 0 bases from V and 15 from J, leaving 15 bases between them. The CDR3 spans 13 residues. CDR1 is MNHEY and CDR2 is SVGAGI in the germline V gene. CDR3 amino acids: CASSYSSGALRFF. The CDR3 nucleotides read TGTGCCAGCAGTTACTCGTCGGGAGCTTTGAGGTTCTTC.